The sequence of this T cell receptor beta chain was determined in a study of cytomegalovirus exposure and HLA in healthy donors. Measured with immunoSEQ multiplex PCR; TCRdb has only the in-frame clones, and not every one. Here the sample spans about 160,000 clones, 95% to 96% being singletons. This CDR3 comprises 15 residues. Trimming shortened V by 7 bases and J by 1 base, and 16 bases separated the two germline ends. Germline CDR1 and CDR2: MGHDK and SYGVNS. Findings of the study overall: 150 to 200 TCR beta chains were listed as cytomegalovirus-associated. In a later analysis, first-cohort TCR clusters were found to tend to co-occur in the 100 to 150 validation repertoires.

For this clone: Its specificity is unknown.

The sequenced material came from PBMCs. The sequence was obtained from a woman aged 18 to 35 in good health and CMV-seronegative. The genes are TRBV25-1 and TRBJ1-1; possibly TRBD1 for D (6 bases). The CDR3 loop reads CASIRGGGKNTEAFF. In DNA form, the CDR3 reads TGTGCCAGCATCCGGGGGGGCGGGAAGAACACTGAAGCTTTCTTT.